This is a list of T cell receptor beta chains from one sample in a study of cytotoxic CD8 clonotypes in ibrutinib-treated CLL. TCRdb's copy holds only in-frame clones and misses some; the assay was immunoSEQ multiplex PCR. The sample contains 150,000 to 200,000 clones, over 75% of which appear only once. This specimen was PBMCs, taken at disease progression, from a patient treated with ibrutinib. These TCRs come from a human donor with chronic lymphocytic leukemia. Both conserved end residues are trimmed from each CDR3.

j_gene: TRBJ1-2; v_gene: TRBV2; CDR3aa: ASRSRYSAGRGYT
j_gene: TRBJ2-5; v_gene: TRBV11-2; CDR3aa: ASSPGTVRSQETQY
j_gene: TRBJ2-1; v_gene: TRBV19; CDR3aa: ASRRDPGRWNEQF
j_gene: TRBJ2-3; v_gene: TRBV29-1; CDR3aa: SVVGARDTQY
j_gene: TRBJ2-3; v_gene: TRBV9; CDR3aa: ASSPLAGGSTDTQY
j_gene: TRBJ1-1; v_gene: TRBV27; CDR3aa: ASRYGTPNTEAF
j_gene: TRBJ2-5; v_gene: TRBV6-1; CDR3aa: ASSDRRGLAGRETQY
j_gene: TRBJ1-3; v_gene: TRBV18; CDR3aa: ASTADRASGNTIY
j_gene: TRBJ2-7; v_gene: TRBV28; CDR3aa: ASSLTRGSSYEQY
j_gene: TRBJ2-3; v_gene: TRBV25-1; CDR3aa: ASSEWKNPSTDTQY
j_gene: TRBJ1-2; v_gene: TRBV25-1; CDR3aa: ASSARGRDYGYT
j_gene: TRBJ2-1; v_gene: TRBV19; CDR3aa: ASSIDGYNEQF
j_gene: TRBJ2-7; v_gene: TRBV19; CDR3aa: ASSLRMAYEQY
j_gene: TRBJ2-1; v_gene: TRBV11-3; CDR3aa: ASSHRTSGNEQF
j_gene: TRBJ1-1; v_gene: TRBV7-9; CDR3aa: ASSRGTEAF
j_gene: TRBJ2-1; v_gene: TRBV19; CDR3aa: ASSIPAGGSSYNEQF
j_gene: TRBJ2-3; v_gene: TRBV7-2; CDR3aa: ASSLQISGVSTDTQY
j_gene: TRBJ2-7; v_gene: TRBV15; CDR3aa: ATSRVGQIREQY
j_gene: TRBJ2-7; v_gene: TRBV18; CDR3aa: ASSLREGAYKQY
j_gene: TRBJ2-1; v_gene: TRBV7-9; CDR3aa: ASSHPSRGGSSNEQF
j_gene: TRBJ2-5; v_gene: TRBV6-6; CDR3aa: ASSYSRTQETQY
j_gene: TRBJ2-7; v_gene: TRBV6-5; CDR3aa: ASSSPALEQY